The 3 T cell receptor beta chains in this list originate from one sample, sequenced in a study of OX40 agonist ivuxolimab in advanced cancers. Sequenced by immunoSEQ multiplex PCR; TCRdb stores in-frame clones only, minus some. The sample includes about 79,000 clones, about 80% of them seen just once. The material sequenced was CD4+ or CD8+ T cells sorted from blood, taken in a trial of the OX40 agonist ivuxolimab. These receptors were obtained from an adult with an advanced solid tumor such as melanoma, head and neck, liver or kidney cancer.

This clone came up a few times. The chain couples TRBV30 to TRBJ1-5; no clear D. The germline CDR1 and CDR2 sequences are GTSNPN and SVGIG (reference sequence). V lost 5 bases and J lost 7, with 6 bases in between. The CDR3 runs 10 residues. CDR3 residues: CAWSEQPQHF. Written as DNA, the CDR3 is TGTGCCTGGTCCGAGCAGCCCCAGCATTTT.

CDR3 nucleotides: TGTGCCAGCAGCGAGACGCCCTCGGATAGTAGGGAGCAGTACTTC. Residues: CASSETPSDSREQYF. The chain carries TRBV9 and TRBJ2-7, with D unclear. Deletions cut 3 bases from V and 7 bases from J, with 20 bases between. Per the germline V gene, CDR1 is SGDLS and CDR2 is YYNGEE. The length of the CDR3 is 15 residues.

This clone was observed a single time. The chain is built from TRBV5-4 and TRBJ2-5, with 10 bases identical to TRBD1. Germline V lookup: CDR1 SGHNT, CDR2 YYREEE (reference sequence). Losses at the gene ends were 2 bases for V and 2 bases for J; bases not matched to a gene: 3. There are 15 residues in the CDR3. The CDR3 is CASSFGQGVQETQYF. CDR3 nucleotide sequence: TGTGCCAGCAGCTTTGGACAGGGGGTGCAAGAGACCCAGTACTTC.